This T cell receptor beta chain was identified in a study of PD-1 blockade in classical Hodgkin lymphoma. Clones were sequenced by immunoSEQ multiplex PCR, and TCRdb holds only the in-frame ones, with some missing. The table has 95,000 to 120,000 clones, roughly 87% seen once; the top ten hold 15% to 20%. Broader study findings: Patients who responded completely had about the same baseline diversity as newly diagnosed patients. Exclusion was applied to patients who started nivolumab under 1 year after ASCT. A reduction in baseline TCR diversity was reportedly seen in newly diagnosed patients relative to healthy donors. Whatever underlies the repertoire differences (possibly disease activity or prior therapy) remains undefined.

Looked up from germline, CDR1 is SGHKS and CDR2 is YYEKEE (reference sequence). CDR3 length equals 15 residues. The V gene end was trimmed by 4 bases and the J gene end by 1 base; junction bases not matched to a gene: 7. Points on this clone: The antigen is undetermined.

All patients relapsed after autologous stem cell transplantation, and brentuximab vedotin exposure varied. The chain recombines TRBV5-5 with TRBJ1-1; 7 bases are a match to TRBD1. Source: peripheral blood mononuclear cells (PBMCs), taken before the second cycle of nivolumab. This TCR came from a human donor with classical Hodgkin lymphoma. DNA for the CDR3: TGTGCCAGCAGCCCCAGTCAGGGGGAGAACACTGAAGCTTTCTTT. Its protein is CASSPSQGENTEAFF. The whole variable domain, remainder taken from reference TRBV5-5 and TRBJ1-1, is DAGVTQSPTHLIKTRGQQVTLRCSPISGHKSVSWYQQVLGQGPQFIFQYYEKEERGRGNFPDRFSARQFPNYSSELNVNALLLGDSALYLCASSPSQGENTEAFFGQGTRLTVV.